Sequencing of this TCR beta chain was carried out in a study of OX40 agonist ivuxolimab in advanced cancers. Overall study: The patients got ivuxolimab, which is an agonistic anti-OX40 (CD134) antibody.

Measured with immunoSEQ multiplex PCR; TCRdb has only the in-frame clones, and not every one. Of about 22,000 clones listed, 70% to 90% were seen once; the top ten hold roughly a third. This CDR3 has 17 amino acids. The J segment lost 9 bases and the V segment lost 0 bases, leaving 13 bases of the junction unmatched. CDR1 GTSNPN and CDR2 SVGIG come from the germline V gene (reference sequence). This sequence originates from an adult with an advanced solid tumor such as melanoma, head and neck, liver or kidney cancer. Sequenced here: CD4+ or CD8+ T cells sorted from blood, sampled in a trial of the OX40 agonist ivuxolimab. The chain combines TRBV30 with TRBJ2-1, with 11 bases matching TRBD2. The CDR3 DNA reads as TGTGCCTGGAGTGTACGGGTCCGTAGCGGGAGGGGTAGTGAGCAGTTCTTC. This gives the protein CAWSVRVRSGRGSEQFF. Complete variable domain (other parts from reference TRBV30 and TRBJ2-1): SQTIHQWPATLVQPVGSPLSLECTVEGTSNPNLYWYRQAAGRGLQLLFYSVGIGQISSEVPQNLSASRPQDRQFILSSKKLLLSDSGFYLCAWSVRVRSGRGSEQFFGPGTRLTVL.